The 20 T cell receptor beta chains given below trace back to one sample, sequenced in a study of T cells in Graves' hyperthyroidism and ophthalmopathy. The investigators amplified TCR beta CDR3 regions from RNA transcripts. When the TCR CDR3 underwent first-round RT-PCR, the HTBI primer set was used. Each CDR3 protein is one row after TCRdb ran MiXCR on the multiplex PCR reads. Found here are approximately 600,000 distinct CDR3 sequences, 15% to 20% of them singletons; the top ten hold around 3.9%. Sequencing input: blood. These receptors were obtained from a woman aged 25 to 39 with Graves' hyperthyroidism.

A note on this clonotype: With a much larger clone just one base away, this may be a read error. This is likely a read error, given that the CDR3 carries no conserved phenylalanine or tryptophan at its end. J is TRBJ2-1 and V is TRBV7-9; 11 bases are shared with TRBD2. This CDR3 has 16 residues. From germline, CDR1 is SEHNR and CDR2 FQNEAQ (reference sequence). The V segment lost 3 bases and the J segment 7 bases; nucleotides outside the gene matches: 8. The CDR3 nucleotides read TGTGCCAGCAGCTTCTTAACTAGCGGGAGAGGTAATGAGCAGTTCTCC. Encoded protein: CASSFLTSGRGNEQFS.

The chain combines TRBV2 with TRBJ1-2, with D perhaps TRBD1 (6 bases). The CDR3 consists of 17 residues. Germline V gene lookup returns CDR1 SNHLY and CDR2 FYNNEI. Between the trimmed V and J ends, which lost 2 bases and 4 bases, there was a span of 20 bases. CDR3 in amino acids: CASSEWGAGAGGYGYTF. CDR3 coding DNA: TGTGCCAGCAGTGAATGGGGGGCGGGGGCCGGCGGCTATGGCTACACCTTC.

V usage is TRBV5-5 and J usage is TRBJ2-1; TRBD2 matches 7 bases. The CDR3 length is 17 residues. The germline CDR1 and CDR2 sequences are SGHKS and YYEKEE (reference sequence). Germline trimming cut 2 bases from V and 0 bases from J; bases unmatched to any gene: 8. CDR3 sequence reads: CASSFRPSGSSYNEQFF. The CDR3 nucleotides read TGTGCCAGCAGCTTTAGACCTAGCGGTAGCTCCTACAATGAGCAGTTCTTC.

The chain is built from TRBV7-9 and TRBJ2-2; no definite D call. CDR1 is SEHNR, CDR2 FQNEAQ, per germline (reference sequence). The CDR3 totals 15 residues. Trimming removed 3 bases from V and 9 bases from J, with 17 bases in between. CDR3: CASSLWPTLERELFF. Here the CDR3 DNA reads TGTGCCAGCAGCTTGTGGCCCACGCTAGAGCGGGAGCTGTTTTTT.

The chain links TRBV7-3 to TRBJ2-3; either TRBD1 or TRBD2 may fit D (5 bases each). With 1 base removed from V and 5 bases from J, the gap between germline ends came to 13 bases. This CDR3 comprises 15 residues. The germline V gene has CDR1 SGHTA and CDR2 FQGTGA. CDR3 region: CASSLIGSRGDTQYF. CDR3 bases: TGTGCCAGCAGCTTAATTGGGAGTAGGGGAGATACGCAGTATTTT.

This clonotype has ten or more counts. This sequence joins TRBV6-1 and TRBJ1-5; D unclear. V was clipped by 0 bases and J by 1 base, with 19 bases between them. This CDR3 is built from 19 residues. CDR1 and CDR2 from the germline V gene are MNHNS and SASEGT. DNA for the CDR3: TGTGCCAGCAGTGAAGCGCAAAGTGGGAGGGTAAGAAGCAATCAGCCCCAGCATTTT. Its protein is CASSEAQSGRVRSNQPQHF.

This clonotype was seen many times. The chain is built from TRBV2 and TRBJ1-6; D may be TRBD1 (5 bases). V lost 0 bases, J lost 7 bases, and 13 bases lay in between. Germline lookup yields CDR1 SNHLY and CDR2 FYNNEI. The CDR3 covers 16 residues. CDR3 sequence reads: CASSEALGQGNSPLHF. The CDR3, as DNA: TGTGCCAGCAGTGAAGCGCTGGGGCAGGGCAATTCACCCCTCCACTTT.

This clonotype has more than one count but fewer than ten. The chain couples TRBV11-2 to TRBJ2-7, with D perhaps matching TRBD1 or TRBD2 (5 bases each). Germline V gene data show CDR1 as SGHAT and CDR2 as FQNNGV. The CDR3 has 17 residues. Trimming removed 3 bases from V and 2 bases from J, with 20 bases in between. The CDR3 region has the DNA TGTGCCAGCAGCTTGATTATCCCGGGACGACGGACCTACGAGCAGTACTTC. Amino acid sequence: CASSLIIPGRRTYEQYF.

J is TRBJ1-2 and V is TRBV7-8; possible D gene TRBD1, 6 bases. Between the trimmed V and J ends, which lost 1 base and 0 bases, there was a span of 12 bases. CDR1 and CDR2 from the germline V gene are SGHVS and FQNEAQ. This CDR3 has 16 residues. The CDR3 DNA sequence: TGTGCCAGCAGCTTAGGGGGCAGGGGAGCTAACTATGGCTACACCTTC. Protein sequence: CASSLGGRGANYGYTF.

This clonotype has just a few counts. V usage is TRBV29-1 and J usage is TRBJ1-2, with TRBD1 identical over 7 bases. With 4 bases clipped from V and 2 bases from J, the junction kept 4 bases outside the gene matches. The CDR3 is 13 amino acids. Germline V gene lookup returns CDR1 SQVTM and CDR2 ANQGSEA. The CDR3 loop is CSVVGGQNYGYTF. CDR3 nucleotide sequence: TGCAGCGTTGTAGGGGGACAGAACTATGGCTACACCTTC.

On this clonotype: A read error may be the cause here, since a much bigger clone is one base away. In this CDR3 the conserved last residue, phenylalanine or tryptophan, is missing, so a read error is likely. The chain carries TRBV7-9 and TRBJ2-1; 8 bases are shared with TRBD2. The CDR3 covers 15 residues. Germline loops: CDR1 SEHNR, CDR2 FQNEAQ (reference sequence). The trim removed 2 bases at V and 4 bases at J, leaving 4 bases unmatched. The CDR3 spells CASSLMSGSYNEQFL. The CDR3 DNA is TGTGCCAGCAGCTTAATGAGCGGGAGTTACAATGAGCAGTTCCTC.

This clonotype was seen ten or more times. The rearrangement links TRBV24-1 to TRBJ2-5; D might be TRBD1 (6 bases). The CDR3 has 15 residues. V was cut by 0 bases and J by 3 bases, with 10 bases left in between. The germline V gene encodes CDR1 KGHDR and CDR2 SFDVKD. The CDR3 DNA follows: TGTGCCACCAGTGATTTGGGCAGGGGAGAAGAGACCCAGTACTTC. It is translated as CATSDLGRGEETQYF.

For this clonotype: A much larger clone is a single base away; this may be a read error. The chain uses TRBV6-5 and TRBJ2-3; TRBD1 might be the D (5 bases). Germline values: CDR1 MNHEY, CDR2 SVGAGI. The CDR3 consists of 15 residues. Deletions cut 3 bases from V and 5 bases from J, with 15 bases between. The CDR3 protein is CASSYQGPPRDTQYF. The CDR3, as DNA: TGTGCCAGCAGTTATCAGGGCCCCCCCAGAGATACGCAGTATTTT.

This clonotype was seen ten or more times. CDR3 nucleotide sequence: TGTGCCAGCAGCCCTTGGGGCAGTAACACAGATACGCAGTATTTT. Translation: CASSPWGSNTDTQYF. V and J are TRBV5-8 and TRBJ2-3; TRBD1 is a possible D gene (5 bases). The CDR3 loop spans 15 amino acids. CDR1 and CDR2 from the germline V gene are SGHTS and YDEGEE. Trimming removed 4 bases at V and 2 bases at J, with 14 bases between.

This clonotype has just a few counts. The chain recombines TRBV29-1 with TRBJ1-2; D possibly corresponds to TRBD1 (6 bases). The V gene lost 3 bases and the J gene lost 2 bases, with 10 bases spanning the gap. The CDR3 spans 13 residues. Germline V lookup: CDR1 SQVTM, CDR2 ANQGSEA. As DNA, the CDR3 is TGCAGCGTTGATCGGCAGGGGAACTATGGCTACACCTTC. Translation: CSVDRQGNYGYTF.

This clonotype was seen at least ten times. This chain connects TRBV30 to TRBJ1-6; D is ambiguous. This CDR3 is 15 amino acids long. The germline V and J ends were trimmed by 4 bases and 5 bases, with 15 bases remaining between them. Germline V gene data show CDR1 as GTSNPN and CDR2 as SVGIG (reference sequence). CDR3 region: CAWTITLANNSPLHF. The DNA of the CDR3 is TGTGCCTGGACCATAACGCTGGCGAATAATTCACCCCTCCACTTT. The variable domain in full, completed from reference TRBV30 and TRBJ1-6, reads SQTIHQWPATLVQPVGSPLSLECTVEGTSNPNLYWYRQAAGRGLQLLFYSVGIGQISSEVPQNLSASRPQDRQFILSSKKLLLSDSGFYLCAWTITLANNSPLHFGNGTRLTVT.

This clonotype was detected a few times. The J gene is TRBJ1-3, the V gene TRBV9; 11 bases fit TRBD1. V shed 5 bases, J shed 4 bases, and the junction held 5 bases outside the gene matches. The CDR3 has 15 residues. CDR1 and CDR2 (germline): SGDLS, YYNGEE. The CDR3 is CASRGQGAAGNTIYF. The CDR3 DNA is TGTGCCAGCAGAGGACAGGGGGCGGCAGGAAACACCATATATTTT.

This clonotype came up a few times. This may stem from a read error, because a much larger clone lies one nucleotide away. V and J are TRBV20-1 and TRBJ2-7, with D unclear. V lost 4 bases and J 1 base, leaving 8 bases between the germline ends. The CDR3 runs to 12 residues. Germline V gene data show CDR1 as DFQATT and CDR2 as SNEGSKA (reference sequence). In DNA, the CDR3 is TGCAGTGCTAATGTGGATTCCTACGAGCAGTACTTC. It translates to CSANVDSYEQYF.

In this sample, this clonotype turned up many times. The genes are TRBV2 and TRBJ2-1, with a possible D match to TRBD1 (7 bases). The CDR3 spans 13 residues. Trimming stripped 11 bases from V and 2 bases from J, with 13 bases between. Germline V gene data show CDR1 as SNHLY and CDR2 as FYNNEI. CDR3 amino acids: CAGQAGTYNEQFF. CDR3 DNA: TGTGCCGGACAGGCGGGAACCTACAATGAGCAGTTCTTC.

This sequence joins TRBV7-9 and TRBJ2-5; D is uncertain. This CDR3 is built from 13 residues. CDR1 SEHNR and CDR2 FQNEAQ come from the germline V gene (reference sequence). Between the trimmed V and J ends, which lost 2 bases and 3 bases, there was a span of 7 bases. This chain's CDR3 is CASSLSTEETQYF. CDR3 DNA sequence: TGTGCCAGCAGCTTAAGTACGGAAGAGACCCAGTACTTC.